The 17 T cell receptor beta chains below were found in one sample sequenced in a study of blood T cell repertoires in COVID-19. TCRdb's table, derived via immunoSEQ multiplex PCR, lists solely in-frame clones and lacks some. The sample lists approximately 140,000 clones, 80% to 90% occurring once. Sequences were obtained from peripheral blood. The receptor source for this set is a man between 65 and 79 years old with acute or convalescent COVID-19.

V is TRBV7-2 and J is TRBJ1-3, with TRBD1 identical over 12 bases. The germline CDR1 and CDR2 sequences are SGHTA and FQGNSA. V shed 0 bases and J 5 bases; nucleotides not matched to a gene: 5. The CDR3 totals 17 residues. The CDR3 sequence is CASSLAPGQGARNTIYF. CDR3 nucleotides: TGTGCCAGCAGCTTAGCCCCGGGACAGGGGGCTAGAAACACCATATATTTT.

V gene TRBV19 combines with J gene TRBJ2-1, with D possibly matching TRBD2 (6 bases). V shed 1 base and J shed 5 bases, with 12 bases lying between them. This CDR3 region has 15 residues. CDR1 and CDR2 from the germline V gene are LNHDA and SQIVND (reference sequence). DNA for the CDR3: TGTGCCAGTAGTATAGGGGACTGGACTAACAATGAGCAGTTCTTC. Its protein is CASSIGDWTNNEQFF.

This sequence joins TRBV7-9 and TRBJ2-4; 8 bases agree with TRBD1. CDR3 length: 13 amino acids. From germline, CDR1 is SEHNR and CDR2 FQNEAQ (reference sequence). Trimming took 4 bases from V and 6 from J; bases not matched to a gene: 2. The CDR3 DNA reads as TGTGCCAGCAGCTATGGACAGGGAAACATTCAGTACTTC. It codes for CASSYGQGNIQYF.

The rearrangement uses TRBV7-9 and TRBJ2-1; perhaps TRBD1 as D (5 bases). Per the germline V gene, CDR1 is SEHNR and CDR2 is FQNEAQ (reference sequence). This CDR3 is built from 13 residues. V lost 3 bases, J lost 6 bases, and 9 bases lay in between. The CDR3 loop reads CASSLGQGNEQFF. Written as DNA, the CDR3 is TGTGCCAGCAGCTTGGGGCAGGGCAATGAGCAGTTCTTC.

The chain employs TRBV5-1 and TRBJ2-1; 13 nucleotides align to TRBD2. Germline V lookup: CDR1 SGHRS, CDR2 YFSETQ. The CDR3 has 16 residues. The V and J ends lost 0 bases and 8 bases, in that order; junction bases with no gene match: 5. The CDR3 is CASSLAGTSGIDEQFF. The CDR3 region has the DNA TGCGCCAGCAGCTTGGCCGGGACTAGCGGGATCGATGAGCAGTTCTTC. Combining the CDR3 with reference TRBV5-1 and TRBJ2-1 gives the whole variable domain KAGVTQTPRYLIKTRGQQVTLSCSPISGHRSVSWYQQTPGQGLQFLFEYFSETQRNKGNFPGRFSGRQFSNSRSEMNVSTLELGDSALYLCASSLAGTSGIDEQFFGPGTRLTVL.

This clone appeared a single time. This rearrangement joins TRBV20-1 to TRBJ2-1; 7 nucleotides align to TRBD2. V trimming: 7 bases; J trimming: 5 bases; junction bases outside the gene matches: 2. CDR1 is DFQATT and CDR2 is SNEGSKA in the germline V gene (reference sequence). This CDR3 is 11 amino acids long. This CDR3 reads CSGDYHNEQFF. CDR3 coding DNA: TGCAGTGGGGACTACCACAATGAGCAGTTCTTC.

The J gene is TRBJ2-1, the V gene TRBV7-9; TRBD2 agrees at 12 bases. J gave up 1 base and V 0 bases, and 7 bases lay outside the gene matches. The germline V gene has CDR1 SEHNR and CDR2 FQNEAQ (reference sequence). This CDR3 is built from 19 residues. The CDR3 DNA sequence: TGTGCCAGCAGCTTAGCGCCGGGGCTAGCGGGAGGGTCCTACAATGAGCAGTTCTTC. Translation gives CASSLAPGLAGGSYNEQFF.

The chain joins TRBV28 to TRBJ2-5; 8 bases fit TRBD1. This CDR3 has 13 amino acids. CDR1 is MDHEN, CDR2 SYDVKM, per germline. V lost 8 bases and J lost 4; bases outside the gene matches: 6. The chain's CDR3 is CASFRGRGETQYF. For the CDR3, the DNA is TGTGCCAGCTTCAGGGGGCGGGGAGAGACCCAGTACTTC.

A single count supports this clone. V usage is TRBV4-3 and J usage is TRBJ1-3; 7 bases line up with TRBD1. The CDR3 is 18 residues long. Germline CDR1 is LGHNA and CDR2 is YSLEER. The ends lost 1 base at V and 2 bases at J; junction bases unmatched: 11. The CDR3 DNA sequence: TGCGCCAGCAGCCAAGGTCCGAGACAGGGATCCCCTGGAAACACCATATATTTT. Translation: CASSQGPRQGSPGNTIYF.

The chain carries TRBV18 and TRBJ1-2; possibly TRBD1 for D (6 bases). V lost 3 bases, J lost 7 bases, and 15 bases lay in between. Germline CDR1 reads KGHSH; CDR2 reads LQKENI. This CDR3 has 14 amino acids. This chain's CDR3 is CASSPAGVGSGYTF. CDR3 bases: TGTGCCAGCTCACCGGCAGGGGTCGGGTCTGGCTACACCTTC.

V is TRBV2 and J is TRBJ2-7, with D possibly matching TRBD2 (6 bases). The length of the CDR3 is 14 residues. The germline gives CDR1 SNHLY, CDR2 FYNNEI. V was shortened by 6 bases and J by 0 bases, with 12 bases between the two germline ends. DNA of the CDR3: TGTGCCAGCAGCCGGGACTCCTTCTCCTACGAGCAGTACTTC. This codes for CASSRDSFSYEQYF.

The chain links TRBV29-1 to TRBJ1-2; the D gene is possibly TRBD1 (5 bases). Between the trimmed V and J ends, which lost 0 bases and 2 bases, there was a span of 10 bases. CDR1 is SQVTM and CDR2 is ANQGSEA in the germline V gene. This CDR3 is built from 14 residues. As DNA, the CDR3 is TGCAGCGTTGAAGACAGGGCCTCAAACTATGGCTACACCTTC. Amino acids: CSVEDRASNYGYTF.

The V and J genes are TRBV20-1 and TRBJ2-3; D unclear. Germline-derived CDR1 and CDR2 are DFQATT and SNEGSKA (reference sequence). The CDR3 extends over 11 amino acids. Trimming took off 6 bases at V and 5 bases at J, with 9 bases between the two ends. CDR3 coding DNA: TGCAGTGCCAGAAACGGAGATACGCAGTATTTT. Amino acids: CSARNGDTQYF.

The chain combines TRBV5-5 with TRBJ1-6, with 7 positions matching TRBD1. The length of the CDR3 is 15 residues. Germline CDR1 and CDR2: SGHKS and YYEKEE (reference sequence). J was trimmed by 5 bases and V by 4 bases; bases with no gene match: 6. CDR3 amino acids: CASSPRTGDNSPLHF. The CDR3 DNA sequence: TGTGCCAGCAGCCCCCGGACAGGTGATAATTCACCCCTCCACTTT.

The gene calls are TRBV18 and TRBJ1-1; TRBD1 is a possible D gene (5 bases). Germline values: CDR1 KGHSH, CDR2 LQKENI. This CDR3 is built from 16 residues. V lost 6 bases and J lost 1, with 18 bases in between. CDR3 sequence reads: CASSEAGRARNTEAFF. The CDR3, as DNA: TGTGCCAGCTCCGAGGCCGGCAGGGCGAGGAACACTGAAGCTTTCTTT. The full variable domain, with the rest looked up from reference TRBV18 and TRBJ1-1, is NAGVMQNPRHLVRRRGQEARLRCSPMKGHSHVYWYRQLPEEGLKFMVYLQKENIIDESGMPKERFSAEFPKEGPSILRIQQVVRGDSAAYFCASSEAGRARNTEAFFGQGTRLTVV.

The chain combines TRBV27 with TRBJ2-3; D may be TRBD2 (5 bases). This CDR3 region has 16 residues. The germline CDR1 and CDR2 sequences are MNHEY and SMNVEV (reference sequence). The V and J ends lost 5 bases and 2 bases respectively, with 17 bases between them. CDR3 nucleotides: TGTGCCAGCAGTCCCCTCGGACTTCTTTCCACAGATACGCAGTATTTT. Translating gives CASSPLGLLSTDTQYF.

V and J are TRBV6-2 or TRBV6-3 and TRBJ2-1, with TRBD2 identical over 11 bases. The junction had 2 bases not matched to a gene; V was cut back by 0 bases and J by 1 base. Germline V gives CDR1 MNHEY, CDR2 SVGEGT. The length of the CDR3 is 17 residues. As DNA, the CDR3 is TGTGCCAGCAGTTACTCGGGACTAGCGGTTTCCTACAATGAGCAGTTCTTC. It translates to CASSYSGLAVSYNEQFF.